Described below is a single T cell receptor (beta chain) sequence and its context. Two negative PCRs, clearance, or symptom resolution had been documented for recovered Cohort 3 donors. The data were obtained in a study of blood T cell repertoires in COVID-19. TCRdb's copy holds only in-frame clones and misses some; the assay was immunoSEQ multiplex PCR. The table has 150,000 or so clones, roughly 80% seen once. The CDR3 is made up of 12 amino acids. Germline V gene data show CDR1 as LNHDA and CDR2 as SQIVND (reference sequence). Losses at the gene ends were 5 bases for V and 6 bases for J; bases not matched to a gene: 2.

This clonotype was obtained from a woman between 50 and 59 years old who had recovered from COVID-19. Sequenced material: PBMCs or T cells enriched from blood (not recorded which). The chain is built from TRBV19 and TRBJ2-7; 9 bases agree with TRBD1. CDR3 nucleotide sequence: TGTGCCAGTAGTCGACAGGGGGTCGAGCAGTACTTC. Its translation: CASSRQGVEQYF.